This T cell receptor beta chain stems from a study of cytomegalovirus exposure and HLA in healthy donors. The primer mix had 60 Vbeta and 13 Jbeta primers. TCRdb's table, derived via immunoSEQ multiplex PCR, lists solely in-frame clones and lacks some. Of 100,000 to 150,000 clones in the sample, about three quarters were seen once. Whole-study findings and limits: Immune exposure information comprised only CMV serostatus. Some V segments (TRBV6-2 and TRBV6-3 among them) were excluded as indistinguishable. Association with HLA alleles at 0.05 false discovery rate was found for around 17,000 TCR beta sequences in a later analysis.

Germline CDR1 MRHNA, CDR2 SNTAGT. Trimming cost V 7 bases and J 0 bases, with 9 bases left between them. This CDR3 has 14 residues. In this sample, this clone turned up a few times. Its specificity is not known. The chain joins TRBV6-4 to TRBJ2-2; D gene uncertain. This receptor was obtained from a woman in her fifties or sixties in good health and CMV-seropositive. The material sequenced was PBMCs. DNA of the CDR3: TGTGCCAGCACCCGACGGGCGAACACCGGGGAGCTGTTTTTT. Protein product: CASTRRANTGELFF.